A selection of T cell receptor beta chains follows, all from one sample in a study of post-analysis software for immune sequencing data. In TCRdb, the PCR reads were re-called with MiXCR into one record per CDR3 protein. The table lists some 370,000 distinct CDR3 sequences, about a third of them singletons, with about an eighth in the top ten. Sequenced material: blood. The receptor set was obtained from a girl between 5 and 17 years old with multiple sclerosis. Both conserved end residues are part of each CDR3. D genes are given only for firm matches. Clone size is stated in some rows and not others, as once, few, many or a class when expanded.

CDR3aa: CASSQDRGRNSYEQYF
CDR3nt: TGCGCCAGCAGCCAAGATCGGGGCAGGAACTCCTACGAGCAGTACTTC
abundance: few
v_gene: TRBV4-1
d_gene: NA
j_gene: TRBJ2-7

CDR3aa: CASSFDRADEQFF
CDR3nt: TGCGCCAGCAGCTTCGACAGGGCTGATGAGCAGTTCTTC
abundance: few
v_gene: TRBV5-1
d_gene: TRBD1
j_gene: TRBJ2-1

CDR3aa: CASSVQGPVGTDTQYF
CDR3nt: TGCGCCAGCAGCGTACAGGGGCCTGTGGGCACAGATACGCAGTATTTT
abundance: NA
v_gene: TRBV5-1
d_gene: TRBD1
j_gene: TRBJ2-3

CDR3aa: CSAQGSPSGYEQYF
CDR3nt: TGCAGCGCCCAGGGGAGCCCCTCCGGGTACGAGCAGTACTTC
abundance: NA
v_gene: TRBV29-1
d_gene: NA
j_gene: TRBJ2-7

CDR3aa: CASRAGYGIYDEQFF
CDR3nt: TGTGCCAGCAGGGCAGGGTACGGGATCTACGATGAGCAGTTCTTC
abundance: many
v_gene: TRBV6-5
d_gene: NA
j_gene: TRBJ2-1

CDR3aa: CASSEVQGDFKGYTF
CDR3nt: TGTGCCAGCAGTGAAGTACAGGGCGATTTTAAGGGCTACACCTTC
abundance: few
v_gene: TRBV2
d_gene: NA
j_gene: TRBJ1-2

CDR3aa: CASSLGPTSGGYTDTQYF
CDR3nt: TGTGCCAGCAGCTTGGGCCCTACTAGCGGGGGCTACACAGATACGCAGTATTTT
abundance: NA
v_gene: TRBV5-5
d_gene: TRBD2
j_gene: TRBJ2-3

CDR3aa: CASSFRGNGGNGYTF
CDR3nt: TGTGCCAGCAGTTTCCGGGGGAACGGGGGGAATGGCTACACCTTC
abundance: few
v_gene: TRBV12-3/TRBV12-4
d_gene: NA
j_gene: TRBJ1-2

CDR3aa: CASSTIGGAPDTQYF
CDR3nt: TGTGCCAGCAGTACAATAGGCGGGGCCCCAGATACGCAGTATTTT
abundance: few
v_gene: TRBV2
d_gene: NA
j_gene: TRBJ2-3

CDR3aa: CASSRRPANVYTF
CDR3nt: TGTGCCAGCAGTAGGAGGCCCGCAAACGTCTACACCTTC
abundance: NA
v_gene: TRBV14
d_gene: NA
j_gene: TRBJ1-2

CDR3aa: CASSLAGQVGYTF
CDR3nt: TGTGCCAGCAGCTTAGCGGGACAGGTTGGCTACACCTTC
abundance: NA
v_gene: TRBV7-2
d_gene: TRBD1
j_gene: TRBJ1-2

CDR3aa: CASRPAQETQYF
CDR3nt: TGTGCCAGCAGACCCGCCCAAGAGACCCAGTACTTC
abundance: few
v_gene: TRBV12-3/TRBV12-4
d_gene: NA
j_gene: TRBJ2-5

CDR3aa: CASRGRSGQPIYGYTF
CDR3nt: TGTGCCAGCAGGGGGCGGTCGGGACAGCCGATCTATGGCTACACCTTC
abundance: NA
v_gene: TRBV2
d_gene: TRBD1
j_gene: TRBJ1-2

CDR3aa: CASSPLTGGEAPLHF
CDR3nt: TGTGCCAGCTCACCACTGACAGGGGGTGAGGCACCCCTCCACTTT
abundance: NA
v_gene: TRBV18
d_gene: TRBD1
j_gene: TRBJ1-6

CDR3aa: CASSARVGSYEQYF
CDR3nt: TGTGCCAGTAGTGCCAGGGTAGGCTCCTACGAGCAGTACTTC
abundance: NA
v_gene: TRBV19
d_gene: NA
j_gene: TRBJ2-7

CDR3aa: CASSSKRRPYEQYF
CDR3nt: TGTGCCAGCAGCTCGAAGAGGCGGCCCTACGAGCAGTACTTC
abundance: NA
v_gene: TRBV11-2
d_gene: NA
j_gene: TRBJ2-7